This is a list of T cell receptor beta chains from one sample in a study of T-cell memory formation after mild COVID-19. TCRdb re-analysed the 5' RACE reads in MiXCR, keeping a single row per CDR3 protein. The data show 250,000 to 300,000 distinct CDR3 sequences, 15% to 20% seen once. Sequencing was performed on PBMCs or a T cell subset sorted from them (not recorded which). Receptor source: a man between 18 and 29 years old who had mild COVID-19 (a few samples of this study predate the infection). Cell type and time point are not known. The CDR3 runs from the conserved cysteine through the conserved F or W.

J gene: TRBJ1-4; V gene: TRBV18; CDR3 protein: CASSPLSTNEKLFF
J gene: TRBJ1-6; V gene: TRBV7-9; CDR3 protein: CASSLAPGSGGLKSPLHF
J gene: TRBJ2-1; V gene: TRBV15; CDR3 protein: CATSRDLFGGPEYNEQFF
J gene: TRBJ2-6; V gene: TRBV4-1; CDR3 protein: CASSQDFQGRGGLPRSGANVLTF
J gene: TRBJ1-1; V gene: TRBV7-9; CDR3 protein: CASSLVTEAFF
J gene: TRBJ2-3; V gene: TRBV3-1; CDR3 protein: CASSQVGQLDTQYF
J gene: TRBJ2-1; V gene: TRBV5-6; CDR3 protein: CASSLRGANEQFF
J gene: TRBJ2-2; V gene: TRBV10-1; CDR3 protein: CASSEWPQGAETGELFF
J gene: TRBJ2-1; V gene: TRBV7-3; CDR3 protein: CASSFRGPGNEQFF
J gene: TRBJ2-1; V gene: TRBV24-1; CDR3 protein: CATSAGSNVEQFF
J gene: TRBJ1-1; V gene: TRBV5-1; CDR3 protein: CASSLKGENTEAFF
J gene: TRBJ2-1; V gene: TRBV6-2/TRBV6-3; CDR3 protein: CASSYTTDHPRQFF
J gene: TRBJ2-1; V gene: TRBV29-1; CDR3 protein: CSVVTGNNEQFF
J gene: TRBJ2-2; V gene: TRBV7-6; CDR3 protein: CASRRDLNTGELFF
J gene: TRBJ1-5; V gene: TRBV2; CDR3 protein: CASSEGQGPSNQPQHF
J gene: TRBJ2-5; V gene: TRBV4-2; CDR3 protein: CASSQGQGRAETQYF
J gene: TRBJ2-7; V gene: TRBV6-1; CDR3 protein: CASSERQPSYEQYF
J gene: TRBJ2-1; V gene: TRBV3-1; CDR3 protein: CASSQAPGTGVGEQFF
J gene: TRBJ1-4; V gene: TRBV19; CDR3 protein: CASRWGTLEKLFF
J gene: TRBJ1-2; V gene: TRBV7-2; CDR3 protein: CASSLPLARGGYGYTF
J gene: TRBJ2-3; V gene: TRBV11-2; CDR3 protein: CASRPRTSGGLFTDTQYF
J gene: TRBJ2-7; V gene: TRBV15; CDR3 protein: CATSRWGPSYEQYF
J gene: TRBJ2-2; V gene: TRBV7-2; CDR3 protein: CASSLVVGVTGELFF
J gene: TRBJ2-1; V gene: TRBV7-3; CDR3 protein: CASSYGQGSEQFF
J gene: TRBJ2-1; V gene: TRBV4-1; CDR3 protein: CASAPVGNGEQFF
J gene: TRBJ1-4; V gene: TRBV20-1; CDR3 protein: CSARGVATNEKLFF
J gene: TRBJ1-4; V gene: TRBV6-5; CDR3 protein: CASGMGVEKLFF
J gene: TRBJ2-7; V gene: TRBV6-6; CDR3 protein: CASSYQTGVHEQYF
J gene: TRBJ2-2; V gene: TRBV7-2; CDR3 protein: CASLPKNTGELFF
J gene: TRBJ2-2; V gene: TRBV11-3; CDR3 protein: CASSLDSFDNGELFF
J gene: TRBJ2-3; V gene: TRBV7-2; CDR3 protein: CASVDGGGAETQYF
J gene: TRBJ1-1; V gene: TRBV7-2; CDR3 protein: CASSFTGRKSIMNTEAFF
J gene: TRBJ1-1; V gene: TRBV12-5; CDR3 protein: CASGLETEAFF
J gene: TRBJ1-1; V gene: TRBV19; CDR3 protein: CASGQGLNTEAFF
J gene: TRBJ1-1; V gene: TRBV13; CDR3 protein: CASSVGPGGNTEAFF
J gene: TRBJ2-7; V gene: TRBV5-5; CDR3 protein: CASSLAGETYEQYF
J gene: TRBJ1-1; V gene: TRBV21-1; CDR3 protein: CASSKGGKNTEAFF
J gene: TRBJ1-2; V gene: TRBV5-1; CDR3 protein: CASSLSGEGYTF
J gene: TRBJ1-5; V gene: TRBV12-3/TRBV12-4; CDR3 protein: CASSPGVDQPQHF
J gene: TRBJ1-5; V gene: TRBV30; CDR3 protein: CAWSVRPDQPQHF
J gene: TRBJ2-5; V gene: TRBV6-1; CDR3 protein: CASSERLAGQETQYF
J gene: TRBJ1-2; V gene: TRBV3-1; CDR3 protein: CASSRVSGTGGGHYGYTF
J gene: TRBJ2-4; V gene: TRBV12-3/TRBV12-4; CDR3 protein: CASSLVSPWMLNF
J gene: TRBJ2-5; V gene: TRBV7-2; CDR3 protein: CASSFSGGETQYF
J gene: TRBJ2-5; V gene: TRBV2; CDR3 protein: CATPGETEETQYF
J gene: TRBJ2-1; V gene: TRBV5-6; CDR3 protein: CASSVRQEQFF
J gene: TRBJ2-5; V gene: TRBV20-1; CDR3 protein: CSAPRGGEETQYF
J gene: TRBJ2-1; V gene: TRBV6-5; CDR3 protein: CASKPPGLNEQFF
J gene: TRBJ2-5; V gene: TRBV7-2; CDR3 protein: CASSLVWAGETQYF
J gene: TRBJ1-4; V gene: TRBV7-2; CDR3 protein: CASTSGTNRGEKLFF
J gene: TRBJ1-1; V gene: TRBV12-3/TRBV12-4; CDR3 protein: CASSFGQGITEAFF
J gene: TRBJ1-1; V gene: TRBV6-5; CDR3 protein: CASRLYRGRRRDTEAFF
J gene: TRBJ1-1; V gene: TRBV7-9; CDR3 protein: CASSFDITEAFF
J gene: TRBJ2-7; V gene: TRBV10-3; CDR3 protein: CAISQGTYEQYF
J gene: TRBJ2-3; V gene: TRBV5-4; CDR3 protein: CASSSPGSGITDTQYF